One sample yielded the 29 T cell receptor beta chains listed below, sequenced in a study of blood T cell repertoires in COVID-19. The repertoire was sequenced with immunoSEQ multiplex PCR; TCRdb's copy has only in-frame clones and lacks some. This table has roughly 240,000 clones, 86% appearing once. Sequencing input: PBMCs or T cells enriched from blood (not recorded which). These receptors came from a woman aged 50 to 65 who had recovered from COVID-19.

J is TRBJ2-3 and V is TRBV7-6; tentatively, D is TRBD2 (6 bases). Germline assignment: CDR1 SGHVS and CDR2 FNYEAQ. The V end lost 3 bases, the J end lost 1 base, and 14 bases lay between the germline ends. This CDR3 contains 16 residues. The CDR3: CASSFSGGAGTDTQYF. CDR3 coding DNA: TGTGCCAGCAGCTTCAGCGGAGGGGCAGGCACAGATACGCAGTATTTT.

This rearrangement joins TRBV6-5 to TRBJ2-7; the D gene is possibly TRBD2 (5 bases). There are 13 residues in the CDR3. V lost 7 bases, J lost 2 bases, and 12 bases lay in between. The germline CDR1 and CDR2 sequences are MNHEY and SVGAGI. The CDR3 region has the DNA TGTGCCAGCACGCGCCCCGGGGCCTACGAGCAGTACTTC. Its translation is CASTRPGAYEQYF.

The CDR3 sequence: CATVPSLLSYEQYF. The CDR3 region has the DNA TGTGCCACAGTACCAAGTCTTTTATCCTACGAGCAGTACTTC. The rearrangement uses TRBV6-6 and TRBJ2-7; D is uncertain. The CDR3 contains 14 residues. Germline loops: CDR1 MNHNY, CDR2 SVGAGI (reference sequence). V lost 10 bases, J lost 1 base, and 17 bases lay in between.

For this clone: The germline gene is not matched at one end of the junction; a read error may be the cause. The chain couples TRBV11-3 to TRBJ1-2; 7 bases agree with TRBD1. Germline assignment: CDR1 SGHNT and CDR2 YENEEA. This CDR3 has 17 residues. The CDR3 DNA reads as TGTGCCAGCAGCCTAGACCGGGACAGAAACTATAACTATGGCTACACCTTC. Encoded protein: CASSLDRDRNYNYGYTF.

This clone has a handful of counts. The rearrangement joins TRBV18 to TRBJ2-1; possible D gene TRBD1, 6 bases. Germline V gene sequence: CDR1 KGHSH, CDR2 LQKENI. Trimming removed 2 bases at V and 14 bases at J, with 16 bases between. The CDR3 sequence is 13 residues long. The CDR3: CASSPNGQFGEFF. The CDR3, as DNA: TGTGCCAGCTCACCAAATGGACAGTTCGGTGAGTTCTTC.

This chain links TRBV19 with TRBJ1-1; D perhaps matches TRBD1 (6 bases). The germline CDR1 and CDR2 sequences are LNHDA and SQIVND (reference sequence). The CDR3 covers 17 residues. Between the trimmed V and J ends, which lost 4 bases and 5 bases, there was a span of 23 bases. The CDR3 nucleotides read TGTGCCAGTAGTAAACGGGGGGCCAGCCTTACATTTACTGAAGCTTTCTTT. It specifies CASSKRGASLTFTEAFF.

CDR3 DNA sequence: TGTGCCGCCCACCTCGACAGTCGGGATAATTCACCCCTCCACTTT. Amino acid sequence: CAAHLDSRDNSPLHF. This rearrangement joins TRBV2 to TRBJ1-6, with a weak D call TRBD1 (5 bases). V was clipped by 11 bases and J by 5 bases, with 19 bases between them. The CDR3 runs to 15 residues. Germline V lookup: CDR1 SNHLY, CDR2 FYNNEI.

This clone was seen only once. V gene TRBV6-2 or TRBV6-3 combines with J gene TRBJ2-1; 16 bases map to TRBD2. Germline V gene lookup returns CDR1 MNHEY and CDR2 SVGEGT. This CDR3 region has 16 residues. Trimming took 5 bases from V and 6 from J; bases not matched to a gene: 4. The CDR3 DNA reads TGTGCCAGCAGTCTCGGGACTAGCGGGAGGGGCAATGAGCAGTTCTTC. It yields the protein CASSLGTSGRGNEQFF.

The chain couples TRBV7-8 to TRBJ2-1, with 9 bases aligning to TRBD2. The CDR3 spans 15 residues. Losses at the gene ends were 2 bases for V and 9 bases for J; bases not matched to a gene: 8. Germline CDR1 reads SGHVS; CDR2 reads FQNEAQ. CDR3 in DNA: TGTGCCAGCAGCTTACAAGGGCTAGCGGGAAGTGAGCAGTTCTTC. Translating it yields CASSLQGLAGSEQFF.

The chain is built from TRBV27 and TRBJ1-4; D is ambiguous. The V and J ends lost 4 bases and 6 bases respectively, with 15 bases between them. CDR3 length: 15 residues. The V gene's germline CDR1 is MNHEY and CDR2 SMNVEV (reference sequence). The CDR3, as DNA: TGTGCCAGCAGTTCCGCAGGCACCCGCGATGAAAAACTGTTTTTT. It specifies CASSSAGTRDEKLFF. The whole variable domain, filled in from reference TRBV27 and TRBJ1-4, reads EAQVTQNPRYLITVTGKKLTVTCSQNMNHEYMSWYRQDPGLGLRQIYYSMNVEVTDKGDVPEGYKVSRKEKRNFPLILESPSPNQTSLYFCASSSAGTRDEKLFFGSGTQLSVL.

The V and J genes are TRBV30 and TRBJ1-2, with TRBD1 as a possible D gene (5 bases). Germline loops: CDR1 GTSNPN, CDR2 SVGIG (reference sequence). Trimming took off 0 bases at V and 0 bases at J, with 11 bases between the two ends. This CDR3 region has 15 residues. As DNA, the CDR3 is TGTGCCTGGAGTGTACAGGCGACTGCTAACTATGGCTACACCTTC. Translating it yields CAWSVQATANYGYTF. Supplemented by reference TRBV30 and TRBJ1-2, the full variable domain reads SQTIHQWPATLVQPVGSPLSLECTVEGTSNPNLYWYRQAAGRGLQLLFYSVGIGQISSEVPQNLSASRPQDRQFILSSKKLLLSDSGFYLCAWSVQATANYGYTFGSGTRLTVV.

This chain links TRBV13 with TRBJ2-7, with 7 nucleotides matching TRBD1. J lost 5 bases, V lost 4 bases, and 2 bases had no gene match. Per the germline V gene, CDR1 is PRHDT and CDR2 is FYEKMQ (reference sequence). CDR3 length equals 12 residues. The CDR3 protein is CASSSTGNEQYF. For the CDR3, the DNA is TGTGCCAGCAGCTCGACAGGGAACGAGCAGTACTTC.

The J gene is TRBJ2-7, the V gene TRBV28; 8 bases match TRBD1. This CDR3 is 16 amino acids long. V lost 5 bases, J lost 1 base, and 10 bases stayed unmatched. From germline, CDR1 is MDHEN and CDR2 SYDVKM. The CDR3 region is CASSLRGTGNSYEQYF. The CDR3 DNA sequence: TGTGCCAGCAGTCTAAGGGGGACAGGTAATTCCTACGAGCAGTACTTC.

The CDR3 loop reads CATSERGEQYF. The CDR3, as DNA: TGTGCCACCTCAGAACGGGGTGAGCAGTACTTC. V and J are TRBV28 and TRBJ2-7, with D maybe TRBD2 (5 bases). The CDR3 totals 11 residues. CDR1 and CDR2 (germline): MDHEN, SYDVKM. Trimming cost V 10 bases and J 7 bases, with 14 bases left between them.

CDR3 nucleotides: TGCGCCAGCAGCCCCCTAGGCAGGGGTAGCACAGATACGCAGTATTTT. Residues: CASSPLGRGSTDTQYF. The rearrangement uses TRBV4-1 and TRBJ2-3; maybe TRBD1 (6 bases). CDR1 is MGHRA and CDR2 is YSYEKL in the germline V gene. This CDR3 spans 16 amino acids. Trimming shortened V by 4 bases and J by 0 bases, and 14 bases separated the two germline ends.

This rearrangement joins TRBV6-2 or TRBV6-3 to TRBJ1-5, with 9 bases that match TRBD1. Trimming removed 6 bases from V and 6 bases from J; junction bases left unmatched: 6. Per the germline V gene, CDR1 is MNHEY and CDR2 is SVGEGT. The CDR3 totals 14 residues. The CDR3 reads CASSVTGGGQPQHF. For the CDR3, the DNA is TGTGCCAGCAGCGTCACAGGGGGCGGTCAGCCCCAGCATTTT.

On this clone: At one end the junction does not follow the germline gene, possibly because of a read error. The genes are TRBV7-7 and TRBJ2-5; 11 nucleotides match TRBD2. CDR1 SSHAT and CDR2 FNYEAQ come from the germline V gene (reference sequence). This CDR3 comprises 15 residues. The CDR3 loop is CASSRIAGGYETQYF. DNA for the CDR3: TGTGCTAGCAGCAGGATAGCGGGAGGGTACGAGACCCAGTACTTC.

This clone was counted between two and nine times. The CDR3 is CASLSESYEQYF. The CDR3 coding sequence is TGTGCCAGCCTTTCGGAGAGCTACGAGCAGTACTTC. V and J are TRBV12-3 or TRBV12-4 and TRBJ2-7; no reliable D call. The CDR3 loop spans 12 amino acids. V was pared by 8 bases and J by 3 bases, with 11 bases between.

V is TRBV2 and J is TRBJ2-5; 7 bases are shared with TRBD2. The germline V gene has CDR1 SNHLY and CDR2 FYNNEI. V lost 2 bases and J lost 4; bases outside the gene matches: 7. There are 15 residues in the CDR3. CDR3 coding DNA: TGTGCCAGCAGTGAAACCGGGACTACGGGAGAGACCCAGTACTTC. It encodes CASSETGTTGETQYF.

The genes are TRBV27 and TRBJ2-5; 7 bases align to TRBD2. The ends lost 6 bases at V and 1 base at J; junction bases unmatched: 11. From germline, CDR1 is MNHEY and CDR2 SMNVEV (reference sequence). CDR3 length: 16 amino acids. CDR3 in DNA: TGTGCCAGCAGGGGTCGGTTAGCGGGCCTCCAAGAGACCCAGTACTTC. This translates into CASRGRLAGLQETQYF.

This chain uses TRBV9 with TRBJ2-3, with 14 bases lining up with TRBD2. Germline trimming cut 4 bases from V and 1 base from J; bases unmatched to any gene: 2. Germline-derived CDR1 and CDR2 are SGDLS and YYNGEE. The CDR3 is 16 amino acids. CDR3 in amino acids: CASSSGLAGGTDTQYF. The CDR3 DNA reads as TGTGCCAGCAGCTCGGGACTAGCGGGGGGCACAGATACGCAGTATTTT.

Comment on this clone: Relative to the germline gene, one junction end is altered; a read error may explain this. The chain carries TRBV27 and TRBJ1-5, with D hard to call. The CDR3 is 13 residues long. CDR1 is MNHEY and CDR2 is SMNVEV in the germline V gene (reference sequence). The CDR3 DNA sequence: TGTGCCAGCAGCCTACAACGCGGTCAGTCCCAGCATTTT. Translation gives CASSLQRGQSQHF.

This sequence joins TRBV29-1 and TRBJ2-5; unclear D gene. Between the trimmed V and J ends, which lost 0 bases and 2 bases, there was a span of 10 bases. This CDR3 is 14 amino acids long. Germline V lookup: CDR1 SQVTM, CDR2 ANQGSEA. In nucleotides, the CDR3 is TGCAGCGTTGAAGATTCAGACACACAAGAGACCCAGTACTTC. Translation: CSVEDSDTQETQYF.

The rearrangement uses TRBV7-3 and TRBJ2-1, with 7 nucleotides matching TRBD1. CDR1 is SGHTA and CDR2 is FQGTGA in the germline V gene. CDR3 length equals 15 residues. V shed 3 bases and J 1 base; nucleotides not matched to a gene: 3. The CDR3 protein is CASSFTTGSYNEQFF. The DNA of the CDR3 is TGTGCCAGCAGCTTTACGACAGGGTCCTACAATGAGCAGTTCTTC.

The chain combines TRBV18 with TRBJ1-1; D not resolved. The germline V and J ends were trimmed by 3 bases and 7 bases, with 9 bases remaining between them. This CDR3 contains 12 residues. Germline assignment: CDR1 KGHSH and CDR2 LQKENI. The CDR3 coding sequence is TGTGCCAGCTCACCCAGGCCGAATGAAGCTTTCTTT. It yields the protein CASSPRPNEAFF.

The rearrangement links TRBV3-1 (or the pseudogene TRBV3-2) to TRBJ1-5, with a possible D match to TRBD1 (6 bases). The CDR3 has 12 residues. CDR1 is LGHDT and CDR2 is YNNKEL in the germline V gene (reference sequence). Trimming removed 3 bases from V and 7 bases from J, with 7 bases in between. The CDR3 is CASSQGAQPQHF. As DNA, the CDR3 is TGTGCCAGCAGCCAGGGGGCGCAGCCCCAGCATTTT.

The DNA of the CDR3 is TGTGCCTGGAGCAGGGAAGTTAATAATTCACCCCTCCACTTT. This sequence encodes CAWSREVNNSPLHF. The chain employs TRBV30 and TRBJ1-6, with D possibly being TRBD1 (5 bases). CDR1 and CDR2 from the germline V gene are GTSNPN and SVGIG (reference sequence). The CDR3 has 14 residues. V lost 3 bases and J lost 5, with 11 bases in between.

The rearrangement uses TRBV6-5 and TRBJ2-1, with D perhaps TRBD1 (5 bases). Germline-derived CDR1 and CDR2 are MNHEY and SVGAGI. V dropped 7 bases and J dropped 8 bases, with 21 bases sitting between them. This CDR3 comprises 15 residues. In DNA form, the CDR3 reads TGTGCCAGCACCTCCACCGGAGACAGTCATCATGAGCAGTTCTTC. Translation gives CASTSTGDSHHEQFF.

The CDR3 region is CASSLSLSQPQHF. CDR3 nucleotides: TGTGCCAGCAGTTTAAGTTTGAGCCAGCCCCAGCATTTT. The chain is built from TRBV27 and TRBJ1-5; D is ambiguous. V gave up 2 bases and J gave up 7 bases, with 9 bases separating them. This CDR3 is 13 amino acids long. Germline CDR1 and CDR2: MNHEY and SMNVEV (reference sequence).